The 8 T cell receptor beta chains below were found in one sample sequenced in a study of cytomegalovirus exposure and HLA in healthy donors. PCR involved 60 Vbeta and 13 Jbeta primers. Method: immunoSEQ multiplex PCR; TCRdb's copy keeps in-frame clones and lacks some. The repertoire holds about 200,000 clones, 60% to 80% seen once, with approximately 2.1% in the top ten. The specimen sequenced was PBMCs. The receptors derive from a woman in her twenties or thirties in good health and CMV-seropositive.

J is TRBJ2-2 and V is TRBV7-3, with 8 bases identical to TRBD1. The CDR3 consists of 18 residues. V lost 5 bases and J lost 0; bases outside the gene matches: 11. Germline values: CDR1 SGHTA, CDR2 FQGTGA. CDR3 in amino acids: CASSPTGQGAANTGELFF. CDR3 in DNA: TGTGCCAGCAGCCCCACCGGGCAGGGGGCCGCGAACACCGGGGAGCTGTTTTTT.

V gene TRBV4-2 combines with J gene TRBJ2-3; TRBD2 matches 9 bases. With 1 base clipped from V and 2 bases from J, the junction kept 7 bases outside the gene matches. From germline, CDR1 is LGHNA and CDR2 YNFKEQ. The CDR3 length is 17 residues. CDR3 residues: CASSQVPSGGPTDTQYF. CDR3 coding DNA: TGTGCCAGCAGCCAAGTCCCCAGCGGGGGGCCCACAGATACGCAGTATTTT.

The rearrangement uses TRBV29-1 and TRBJ2-7; possible D gene TRBD2, 7 bases. Per germline, CDR1 SQVTM and CDR2 ANQGSEA. CDR3 length: 14 amino acids. Deletions cut 5 bases from V and 4 bases from J, with 18 bases between. The CDR3 DNA sequence: TGCAGCGTTATCGGACCAGCGGGGACATACGAGCAGTACTTC. Translated, it gives CSVIGPAGTYEQYF.

The CDR3 spells CAISDFDSYEQYF. As DNA, the CDR3 is TGTGCCATCAGTGATTTCGACAGCTACGAGCAGTACTTC. The V gene is TRBV10-3, the J gene TRBJ2-7; possible D gene TRBD1, 5 bases. Germline CDR1 is ENHRY and CDR2 is SYGVKD. The V gene lost 3 bases and the J gene lost 3 bases, with 9 bases spanning the gap. CDR3 length: 13 residues.

The V and J genes are TRBV4-3 and TRBJ2-1; 15 bases line up with TRBD2. V dropped 3 bases and J dropped 7; count of bases not matched to a gene: 4. CDR3 size: 16 residues. Germline V gene data show CDR1 as LGHNA and CDR2 as YSLEER. The CDR3, as DNA: TGCGCCAGCAGCCAGGAAGGACTAGCGGGAGGGAATGAGCAGTTCTTC. The encoded protein is CASSQEGLAGGNEQFF.

The chain employs TRBV21-1 and TRBJ1-2; TRBD1 is taken as the D call from the table, unchecked against the DNA. TRBV21-1 is designated a pseudogene. The CDR3 is made up of 15 amino acids. CDR3 nucleotide sequence: TGTGCCAGCAGCAAAGTTGCCAGGGAAGACTATGGCTACACCTTC. Its translation is CASSKVAREDYGYTF.

CDR3 amino acids: CAIKELAGTGELFF. The CDR3 DNA is TGTGCCATCAAGGAACTAGCGGGGACGGGGGAGCTGTTTTTT. The chain is built from TRBV10-3 and TRBJ2-2; 10 bases match TRBD2. The CDR3 is 14 amino acids. Germline V lookup: CDR1 ENHRY, CDR2 SYGVKD. The V segment lost 7 bases and the J segment 8 bases; nucleotides outside the gene matches: 7.

The sample holds a few counts of this clone. The CDR3 sequence is CASSTGPGGAFF. The CDR3 nucleotides read TGTGCCAGTAGTACGGGTCCAGGGGGAGCTTTCTTT. The chain joins TRBV19 to TRBJ1-1; 7 bases are a match to TRBD1. Germline V gives CDR1 LNHDA, CDR2 SQIVND (reference sequence). V gave up 4 bases and J gave up 10 bases; unmatched junction bases: 6. This CDR3 spans 12 amino acids.